The 9 T cell receptor beta chains below all came from one sample that was sequenced in a study of CD8 T cells in Susac syndrome. RNA amounts of about 0.45 to 1 ug underwent reverse transcription with random hexamers. TCRdb re-called the immunoSEQ multiplex PCR reads with MiXCR, one entry per CDR3 protein. The table shows more than 200,000 distinct CDR3 sequences, with about 93% occurring only once. Input material: CD4+ T cells from PBMCs. The receptors derive from a human donor with multiple sclerosis.

The rearrangement joins TRBV30 to TRBJ2-5, with 9 bases aligning to TRBD1. V gave up 3 bases and J gave up 6 bases; unmatched junction bases: 8. CDR3 length: 14 amino acids. Germline V CDR1 and CDR2: GTSNPN, SVGIG (reference sequence). As DNA, the CDR3 is TGTGCCTGGAGAGAAGACAGGGGGTGGAAGACCCAGTACTTC. Translation: CAWREDRGWKTQYF.

The chain uses TRBV19 and TRBJ1-2; D may be TRBD1 (6 bases). The CDR3 is made up of 14 amino acids. Germline loops: CDR1 LNHDA, CDR2 SQIVND (reference sequence). V shed 1 base and J shed 5 bases, with 11 bases lying between them. DNA of the CDR3: TGTGCCAGTAGTATAGGGACAGCATTATATGGCTACACCTTC. This gives the protein CASSIGTALYGYTF.

CDR3 nucleotides: TGCAGTGCTAGAGATGGAAGATTAGCGGGAGGGCCCGATGAGCAGTTCTTC. Translated, it gives CSARDGRLAGGPDEQFF. The chain combines TRBV20-1 with TRBJ2-1, with 11 bases matching TRBD2. This CDR3 has 17 residues. CDR1 and CDR2 (germline): DFQATT, SNEGSKA (reference sequence). Germline trimming cut 0 bases from V and 8 bases from J; bases unmatched to any gene: 12.

In this sample, this clonotype turned up a few times. The rearrangement joins TRBV4-1 to TRBJ2-2; the D call may be TRBD1 or TRBD2 (5 bases each). Trimming cost V 1 base and J 2 bases, with 11 bases left between them. The germline CDR1 and CDR2 sequences are MGHRA and YSYEKL. The CDR3 extends over 16 amino acids. CDR3 nucleotide sequence: TGCGCCAGCAGCCAAGGGCAGGGAGCAAACACCGGGGAGCTGTTTTTT. It yields the protein CASSQGQGANTGELFF.

The V and J genes are TRBV29-1 and TRBJ1-2, with D maybe TRBD1 (5 bases). This CDR3 contains 14 residues. Germline V CDR1 and CDR2: SQVTM, ANQGSEA. The V end was cut by 6 bases, the J end by 0 bases, with 14 bases between. The CDR3 DNA follows: TGCAGCGTGCCAAACAGGATAACTAACTATGGCTACACCTTC. This sequence encodes CSVPNRITNYGYTF.

The chain uses TRBV9 and TRBJ2-1; TRBD2 agrees at 9 bases. The CDR3 runs to 15 residues. Trimming removed 0 bases from V and 4 bases from J; junction bases left unmatched: 2. The germline V gene has CDR1 SGDLS and CDR2 YYNGEE. The CDR3 protein is CASSVGTSAYNEQFF. The CDR3 nucleotides are TGTGCCAGCAGCGTAGGGACTAGCGCTTACAATGAGCAGTTCTTC.

This clonotype was seen once. In nucleotides, the CDR3 is TGTGCCTGGAGTGTCGGGACAGGGGACGAGCAGTACTTC. Residues: CAWSVGTGDEQYF. The gene calls are TRBV30 and TRBJ2-7; 10 bases are a match to TRBD1. Germline lookup yields CDR1 GTSNPN and CDR2 SVGIG (reference sequence). With V trimmed by 0 bases and J by 5 bases, 1 base remained unmatched. The CDR3 consists of 13 residues.

The gene calls are TRBV6-5 and TRBJ2-5; 7 bases map to TRBD1. Per germline, CDR1 MNHEY and CDR2 SVGAGI. Germline trimming cut 6 bases from V and 1 base from J; bases unmatched to any gene: 8. This CDR3 is 15 amino acids long. CDR3: CASSPRGQSQETQYF. The CDR3, as DNA: TGTGCCAGCAGCCCCCGGGGACAGTCCCAAGAGACCCAGTACTTC.

The chain recombines TRBV19 with TRBJ1-4; no clear D. V was pared by 6 bases and J by 4 bases, with 15 bases between. The CDR3 has 15 residues. Germline lookup yields CDR1 LNHDA and CDR2 SQIVND (reference sequence). The CDR3, as DNA: TGTGCCAGTAGCTCCGCCGGGAGAATTAATGAAAAACTGTTTTTT. Translation: CASSSAGRINEKLFF.